One and the same sample provided the 20 T cell receptor beta chains below, sequenced in a study of cytomegalovirus exposure and HLA in healthy donors. The assay was immunoSEQ multiplex PCR, and TCRdb's table has in-frame clones only and misses some. The table has about 310,000 clones, roughly 86% seen once. The sequencing sample was made of PBMCs. All receptors come from a man under 40 in good health and CMV-seronegative.

This clone has more than one count but fewer than ten. The rearrangement joins TRBV19 to TRBJ1-5, with a tentative D call TRBD1 (5 bases). The V and J ends lost 5 bases and 7 bases respectively, with 12 bases between them. Germline V gene sequence: CDR1 LNHDA, CDR2 SQIVND (reference sequence). This CDR3 spans 13 amino acids. The CDR3, as DNA: TGTGCCAGTAGTCCCGCGGGGGTGCAGCCCCAGCATTTT. It translates to CASSPAGVQPQHF.

This chain uses TRBV5-6 with TRBJ1-2; D gene unclear. CDR1 and CDR2 from the germline V gene are SGHDT and YYEEEE. The CDR3 sequence is 13 residues long. The V gene lost 2 bases and the J gene lost 8 bases, with 13 bases spanning the gap. CDR3 bases: TGTGCCAGCAGCTTTGGCACCGCGGAAGGCTACACCTTC. It encodes CASSFGTAEGYTF.

This chain joins TRBV10-1 and TRBJ1-4; D not resolved. V dropped 1 base and J dropped 4 bases, with 10 bases sitting between them. Germline V lookup: CDR1 WNHNN, CDR2 SYGVQD (reference sequence). The CDR3 spans 15 residues. CDR3 protein: CASSEWAELNEKLFF. Here the CDR3 DNA reads TGCGCCAGCAGTGAGTGGGCCGAGCTTAATGAAAAACTGTTTTTT.

The chain has TRBV4-1 and TRBJ1-1; D unclear. This CDR3 spans 13 amino acids. Germline V CDR1 and CDR2: MGHRA, YSYEKL. V was shortened by 1 base and J by 1 base, with 4 bases between the two germline ends. CDR3 nucleotides: TGCGCCAGCAGCCAAGGCGCGAACACTGAAGCTTTCTTT. This translates into CASSQGANTEAFF.

The DNA of the CDR3 is TGCAGTGCTAGAGCGGAGACTGAAGCTTTCTTT. Translation: CSARAETEAFF. J is TRBJ1-1 and V is TRBV20-1; no firm D call. The CDR3 loop spans 11 amino acids. Germline-derived CDR1 and CDR2 are DFQATT and SNEGSKA (reference sequence). V shed 1 base and J shed 5 bases, with 5 bases lying between them.

DNA of the CDR3: TGTGCCAGCAGCGCCGGGACAGGGGCTGAAGCTTTCTTT. Its translation: CASSAGTGAEAFF. This chain uses TRBV9 with TRBJ1-1; 10 nucleotides line up with TRBD1. Per the germline V gene, CDR1 is SGDLS and CDR2 is YYNGEE. This CDR3 is built from 13 residues. V was pared by 3 bases and J by 6 bases, with 2 bases of the junction left unmatched.

V is TRBV18 and J is TRBJ2-1, with a weak D call TRBD2 (6 bases). V lost 6 bases and J lost 0, with 6 bases in between. The CDR3 has 13 residues. The germline gives CDR1 KGHSH, CDR2 LQKENI. CDR3 residues: CASSRDSYNEQFF. The DNA for the CDR3 is TGTGCCAGCTCGCGGGACTCCTACAATGAGCAGTTCTTC.

This rearrangement joins TRBV9 to TRBJ2-5, with 11 bases aligning to TRBD2. The CDR3 sequence is 19 residues long. Germline assignment: CDR1 SGDLS and CDR2 YYNGEE. Losses at the gene ends were 0 bases for V and 3 bases for J; bases not matched to a gene: 13. CDR3 sequence (DNA): TGTGCCAGCAGCGTAGATGTAGCGGGGGGGCCATCGTATGAAGAGACCCAGTACTTC. This translates into CASSVDVAGGPSYEETQYF.

The rearrangement links TRBV11-2 to TRBJ2-5, with D perhaps matching TRBD2 (5 bases). The CDR3 sequence is 16 residues long. CDR1 is SGHAT and CDR2 is FQNNGV in the germline V gene. The V gene lost 1 base and the J gene lost 3 bases, with 15 bases spanning the gap. In DNA form, the CDR3 reads TGTGCCAGCAGCTTAGGTACTAGGGTCAGTAAAGAGACCCAGTACTTC. It translates to CASSLGTRVSKETQYF.

The chain employs TRBV4-1 and TRBJ1-4; D unresolved. Germline-derived CDR1 and CDR2 are MGHRA and YSYEKL. V dropped 0 bases and J dropped 3 bases, with 8 bases sitting between them. The CDR3 loop spans 15 amino acids. Written as DNA, the CDR3 is TGCGCCAGCAGCCAAGATGAGAAGTCTAATGAAAAACTGTTTTTT. Translating it yields CASSQDEKSNEKLFF.

CDR3: CASSYGQGTDTQYF. CDR3 DNA sequence: TGTGCCAGCAGTTACGGACAGGGAACAGATACGCAGTATTTT. The V and J genes are TRBV6-5 and TRBJ2-3; 8 positions match TRBD1. Trimming removed 2 bases from V and 3 bases from J; junction bases left unmatched: 1. The CDR3 length is 14 residues. Germline V gene lookup returns CDR1 MNHEY and CDR2 SVGAGI.

V is TRBV5-1 and J is TRBJ2-3; D might be TRBD2 (6 bases). The CDR3 runs to 15 residues. The ends were cut back, 4 bases at V and 0 bases at J, with 12 bases in the middle. Germline CDR1 SGHRS, CDR2 YFSETQ. The CDR3 coding sequence is TGCGCCAGCAGCCCCCGGAGGGCTAGCACAGATACGCAGTATTTT. Translation gives CASSPRRASTDTQYF.

V usage is TRBV5-4 and J usage is TRBJ1-6; weak D call: TRBD1 (5 bases). V shed 6 bases and J shed 10 bases, with 20 bases lying between them. Germline CDR1 SGHNT, CDR2 YYREEE (reference sequence). The CDR3 is made up of 15 amino acids. The chain's CDR3 is CASTSSGTHHSPLHF. CDR3 in DNA: TGTGCCAGCACCTCATCCGGGACTCACCACTCACCCCTCCACTTT.

The chain links TRBV5-1 to TRBJ1-6; 9 positions match TRBD1. V gave up 0 bases and J gave up 9 bases; unmatched junction bases: 16. The CDR3 runs to 19 residues. The germline CDR1 and CDR2 sequences are SGHRS and YFSETQ. The CDR3 coding sequence is TGCGCCAGCAGCTTGGGAGTACAAAAAGGACAGGGGTCGGGTTCACCCCTCCACTTT. Its protein product is CASSLGVQKGQGSGSPLHF.

CDR3 residues: CASSGTRTNSYEQYF. DNA of the CDR3: TGTGCCAGCAGTGGAACACGTACCAACTCCTACGAGCAGTACTTC. The rearrangement joins TRBV6-1 to TRBJ2-7; D ambiguous. CDR3 length: 15 amino acids. Deletions cut 4 bases from V and 0 bases from J, with 13 bases between. Germline V gene lookup returns CDR1 MNHNS and CDR2 SASEGT.

V and J are TRBV11-1 and TRBJ1-2; TRBD1 aligns across 7 bases. Trimming took 5 bases from V and 6 from J; bases not matched to a gene: 12. This CDR3 is built from 15 residues. The germline CDR1 and CDR2 sequences are SGHAT and FQDESV (reference sequence). As DNA, the CDR3 is TGTGCCAGCAGCCCGCGTACAGGGGCCGCTAATGGCTACACCTTC. Its translation: CASSPRTGAANGYTF.

J is TRBJ1-1 and V is TRBV11-3; D gene ambiguous. Germline V gene lookup returns CDR1 SGHNT and CDR2 YENEEA. CDR3 length equals 13 residues. The V end lost 0 bases, the J end lost 4 bases, and 6 bases lay between the germline ends. In nucleotides, the CDR3 is TGTGCCAGCAGCTTAGAGCGGTCCACTGAAGCTTTCTTT. It encodes CASSLERSTEAFF.

This clone has more than one count but fewer than ten. This chain links TRBV21-1 with TRBJ1-5; the D segment call TRBD1 is taken from the table without a DNA check. TRBV21-1 is reported as a pseudogene. The CDR3 is 18 amino acids. Here the CDR3 DNA reads TGTGCCAGCAGCAAAGAGGACAGGCGAGGGGGTAGCAATCAGCCCCAGCATTTT. Its translation: CASSKEDRRGGSNQPQHF.

This clone came up once. This chain joins TRBV23-1 and TRBJ2-3, with 8 bases identical to TRBD1. TRBV23-1 is labeled an ORF, and its function is uncertain. Germline trimming cut 6 bases from V and 1 base from J; bases unmatched to any gene: 6. This CDR3 contains 15 residues. The CDR3 DNA follows: TGCGCCAGCAGCCTGGACAGGGTTGGCACAGATACGCAGTATTTT. This encodes CASSLDRVGTDTQYF.

The chain uses TRBV10-1 and TRBJ2-1, with TRBD1 matching 7 bases. Germline V lookup: CDR1 WNHNN, CDR2 SYGVQD (reference sequence). The length of the CDR3 is 16 residues. The J segment lost 6 bases and the V segment lost 3 bases, leaving 11 bases of the junction unmatched. The CDR3 coding sequence is TGCGCCAGCAGTGAATTTACAGGGGTTGCGGGCAATGAGCAGTTCTTC. Amino acid sequence: CASSEFTGVAGNEQFF.